These 29 T cell receptor beta chains originate from one sample sequenced in a study of early T cells in non-severe SARS-CoV-2 infection. A single record per CDR3 protein comes from TCRdb applying MiXCR to the 5' RACE reads. Among 60,000 to 85,000 distinct CDR3 sequences listed, about 16% were seen once. Material: whole blood. The receptors derive from an adult who was a healthcare worker with PCR-confirmed SARS-CoV-2 infection or an uninfected control (not recorded which).

This clonotype was seen a handful of times. The V call is TRBV2, the J call TRBJ2-1; no clear D. The CDR3 sequence is 11 residues long. The germline gives CDR1 SNHLY, CDR2 FYNNEI. Trimming took off 6 bases at V and 6 bases at J, with 6 bases between the two ends. The CDR3: CASRSTNEQFF. The CDR3 DNA is TGTGCCAGCAGGTCTACCAATGAGCAGTTCTTC.

This chain joins TRBV20-1 and TRBJ2-7; D call uncertain. This CDR3 has 13 residues. Germline values: CDR1 DFQATT, CDR2 SNEGSKA (reference sequence). Trimming left V 0 bases short and J 6 bases short, with 12 bases between. CDR3: CSARDLGLPEQYF. CDR3 DNA sequence: TGCAGTGCTAGAGATCTAGGGCTCCCCGAGCAGTACTTC.

This clonotype has more than one count but fewer than ten. J is TRBJ2-7 and V is TRBV9; 10 nucleotides line up with TRBD2. The CDR3 is 14 residues long. V was pared by 4 bases and J by 4 bases, with 5 bases of the junction left unmatched. Per germline, CDR1 SGDLS and CDR2 YYNGEE. Written as DNA, the CDR3 is TGTGCCAGCAGCCCCTGGACTAGCGGTTACGAGCAGTACTTC. This gives the protein CASSPWTSGYEQYF.

This chain uses TRBV6-5 with TRBJ2-1, with D perhaps given as TRBD1 or TRBD2 (5 bases each). Trimming removed 3 bases at V and 6 bases at J, with 12 bases between. From germline, CDR1 is MNHEY and CDR2 SVGAGI. The CDR3 has 14 residues. The CDR3 region has the DNA TGTGCCAGCAGTTATTTCGGGGCCACCAATGAGCAGTTCTTC. Protein: CASSYFGATNEQFF.

This clonotype was seen more than once but under ten times. The chain has TRBV7-8 and TRBJ1-1; D perhaps matches TRBD1 (5 bases). CDR1 is SGHVS, CDR2 FQNEAQ, per germline. This CDR3 has 12 amino acids. V lost 6 bases and J 7 bases, leaving 12 bases between the germline ends. This chain's CDR3 is CASSPRGGEAFF. DNA for the CDR3: TGTGCCAGCAGTCCTAGGGGAGGTGAAGCTTTCTTT.

This clonotype was counted a few times. The chain carries TRBV29-1 and TRBJ2-3, with a weak D call TRBD2 (5 bases). The V and J ends lost 0 bases and 4 bases respectively, with 11 bases between them. This CDR3 contains 14 residues. From germline, CDR1 is SQVTM and CDR2 ANQGSEA. The CDR3 coding sequence is TGCAGCGTTGAAGATGGGCTAGCCCCAGATACGCAGTATTTT. Its translation is CSVEDGLAPDTQYF.

This clonotype was seen repeatedly, ten times or more. The rearrangement joins TRBV29-1 to TRBJ2-1; possibly TRBD1 or TRBD2 for D (5 bases each). Trimming stripped 7 bases from V and 5 bases from J, with 6 bases between. Germline V gene lookup returns CDR1 SQVTM and CDR2 ANQGSEA. There are 10 residues in the CDR3. The DNA of the CDR3 is TGCAGCGGAGGGGACAATGAGCAGTTCTTC. It translates to CSGGDNEQFF.

The sample holds a few counts of this clonotype. The rearrangement joins TRBV14 to TRBJ2-1, with D uncertain. Between the trimmed V and J ends, which lost 1 base and 7 bases, there was a span of 8 bases. CDR1 and CDR2 from the germline V gene are SGHDN and FVKESK. The CDR3 spans 13 residues. CDR3 coding DNA: TGTGCCAGCAGCCAAGTTTTGGGGAATGAGCAGTTCTTC. Its protein product is CASSQVLGNEQFF.

A few counts support this clonotype. The chain joins TRBV2 to TRBJ2-4; TRBD1 agrees at 10 bases. With V trimmed by 4 bases and J by 3 bases, 3 bases remained unmatched. CDR1 SNHLY and CDR2 FYNNEI come from the germline V gene. The length of the CDR3 is 15 residues. CDR3 in amino acids: CASSVGQGVKNIQYF. DNA of the CDR3: TGTGCCAGCAGTGTAGGACAGGGGGTCAAAAACATTCAGTACTTC.

The rearrangement joins TRBV19 to TRBJ2-2, with 9 bases fitting TRBD1. This CDR3 comprises 14 residues. In germline, CDR1 is LNHDA, CDR2 SQIVND (reference sequence). V trimming: 10 bases; J trimming: 6 bases; junction bases outside the gene matches: 9. The chain's CDR3 is CATRDRVFSGELFF. In DNA form, the CDR3 reads TGTGCCACCAGGGACAGGGTTTTCTCCGGGGAGCTGTTTTTT. Drawing the rest from reference TRBV19 and TRBJ2-2, the complete variable domain is DGGITQSPKYLFRKEGQNVTLSCEQNLNHDAMYWYRQDPGQGLRLIYYSQIVNDFQKGDIAEGYSVSREKKESFPLTVTSAQKNPTAFYLCATRDRVFSGELFFGEGSRLTVL.

This rearrangement joins TRBV9 to TRBJ2-3; 8 bases line up with TRBD2. The CDR3 spans 14 residues. J gave up 5 bases and V 3 bases, and 5 bases lay outside the gene matches. Germline V CDR1 and CDR2: SGDLS, YYNGEE. The CDR3 bases are TGTGCCAGCAGCGCGGGACTAGACAGAGATACGCAGTATTTT. Its protein product is CASSAGLDRDTQYF.

This clonotype has just a few counts. The V and J genes are TRBV2 and TRBJ2-1; D unresolved. Germline loops: CDR1 SNHLY, CDR2 FYNNEI. Between the trimmed V and J ends, which lost 8 bases and 9 bases, there was a span of 11 bases. The CDR3 consists of 11 residues. The CDR3 protein is CASGLSTEQFF. The CDR3 nucleotides read TGTGCCAGCGGATTATCCACTGAGCAGTTCTTC. Complete variable domain (other parts from reference TRBV2 and TRBJ2-1): EPEVTQTPSHQVTQMGQEVILRCVPISNHLYFYWYRQILGQKVEFLVSFYNNEISEKSEIFDDQFSVERPDGSNFTLKIRSTKLEDSAMYFCASGLSTEQFFGPGTRLTVL.

This clonotype has ten or more counts. The rearrangement links TRBV7-2 to TRBJ1-6; tentatively, D is TRBD1 (5 bases). Germline values: CDR1 SGHTA, CDR2 FQGNSA. The CDR3 is 12 residues long. Trimming stripped 8 bases from V and 10 bases from J, with 12 bases between. The CDR3 loop is CASGARESPLHF. CDR3 nucleotides: TGTGCCAGCGGCGCCAGGGAGTCACCCCTCCACTTT.

At least ten counts were recorded for this clonotype. The V and J genes are TRBV21-1 and TRBJ2-7. TRBV21-1 corresponds to a pseudogene. The CDR3 has 14 amino acids. The CDR3 DNA is TGTGCCAGCAGCAAGACCAGGAGAGCCTACGAGCAGTACTTC. This gives the protein CASSKTRRAYEQYF.

This clonotype was seen more than once but under ten times. The chain uses TRBV5-1 and TRBJ2-2, with no clear D. Trimming shortened V by 0 bases and J by 6 bases, and 18 bases separated the two germline ends. The CDR3 totals 17 residues. Per the germline V gene, CDR1 is SGHRS and CDR2 is YFSETQ. CDR3 sequence (DNA): TGCGCCAGCAGCTTGGAGATAAGAGGTTGGGCTGCCGGGGAGCTGTTTTTT. Its translation: CASSLEIRGWAAGELFF. The variable domain in full, with the rest retrieved from reference TRBV5-1 and TRBJ2-2, is KAGVTQTPRYLIKTRGQQVTLSCSPISGHRSVSWYQQTPGQGLQFLFEYFSETQRNKGNFPGRFSGRQFSNSRSEMNVSTLELGDSALYLCASSLEIRGWAAGELFFGEGSRLTVL.

Ten or more counts support this clonotype. CDR3 sequence reads: CASSQDATLRTGELFF. The CDR3 DNA reads as TGCGCCAGCAGCCAAGACGCCACCCTGAGGACCGGGGAGCTGTTTTTT. This chain joins TRBV4-3 and TRBJ2-2, with D unresolved. The germline CDR1 and CDR2 sequences are LGHNA and YSLEER. Trimming removed 0 bases from V and 5 bases from J, with 13 bases in between. CDR3 length: 16 amino acids.

The chain is built from TRBV7-8 and TRBJ1-2; 9 bases are shared with TRBD1. In germline, CDR1 is SGHVS, CDR2 FQNEAQ. This CDR3 is 16 amino acids long. The V segment lost 6 bases and the J segment 8 bases; nucleotides outside the gene matches: 16. The CDR3 coding sequence is TGTGCCAGCAGAGTCACAGGGGGCCCCTCTGCGGGGGGCTACACCTTC. It codes for CASRVTGGPSAGGYTF.

This clonotype has just a few counts. CDR3 sequence (DNA): TGTGCCAGCAGCTTAAAGGGGCAGGGGGCCACCTACGAGCAGTACTTC. Residues: CASSLKGQGATYEQYF. The rearrangement links TRBV5-5 to TRBJ2-7; 8 bases map to TRBD1. V lost 2 bases, J lost 2 bases, and 9 bases stayed unmatched. Germline V gene sequence: CDR1 SGHKS, CDR2 YYEKEE (reference sequence). The length of the CDR3 is 16 residues.

In its sample, this clonotype was seen many times. The chain uses TRBV6-2 or TRBV6-3 and TRBJ2-7; 8 positions match TRBD2. Germline assignment: CDR1 MNHEY and CDR2 SVGEGT. V trimming: 6 bases; J trimming: 3 bases; junction bases outside the gene matches: 7. This CDR3 region has 14 residues. The CDR3 region is CASRVAGPNYEQYF. DNA of the CDR3: TGTGCCAGCAGAGTAGCGGGACCTAACTACGAGCAGTACTTC.

This clonotype was found many times. The J gene is TRBJ1-5, the V gene TRBV5-1; 8 nucleotides line up with TRBD1. V gave up 2 bases and J gave up 4 bases; unmatched junction bases: 5. From germline, CDR1 is SGHRS and CDR2 YFSETQ. The CDR3 has 15 amino acids. CDR3 residues: CASSLDRGENQPQHF. The CDR3 DNA follows: TGCGCCAGCAGCTTAGACAGGGGCGAAAATCAGCCCCAGCATTTT.

This rearrangement joins TRBV12-3 or TRBV12-4 to TRBJ2-1, with 8 bases that match TRBD2. The CDR3 runs to 15 residues. Losses at the gene ends were 5 bases for V and 10 bases for J; bases not matched to a gene: 13. The CDR3 DNA follows: TGTGCCAGCAGTCTCAGCGGGGGACTCCTTCAGGAGCAGTTCTTC. Protein product: CASSLSGGLLQEQFF.

The chain recombines TRBV7-8 with TRBJ1-3, with D hard to call. The V gene's germline CDR1 is SGHVS and CDR2 FQNEAQ. V lost 3 bases, J lost 4 bases, and 7 bases lay in between. The CDR3 totals 13 residues. The CDR3 reads CASSLELGNTIYF. Written as DNA, the CDR3 is TGTGCCAGCAGCTTGGAATTAGGAAACACCATATATTTT.

In its sample, this clonotype was seen a few times. V usage is TRBV7-3 and J usage is TRBJ2-3; 10 bases fit TRBD2. This CDR3 contains 19 residues. Germline CDR1 SGHTA, CDR2 FQGTGA. J was trimmed by 0 bases and V by 4 bases; bases with no gene match: 13. The CDR3, as DNA: TGTGCCAGCAGCTCCAGGCCTAGCGGGGGACACCTCAGCACAGATACGCAGTATTTT. Protein sequence: CASSSRPSGGHLSTDTQYF.

This clonotype was detected ten times or more. The rearrangement uses TRBV7-6 and TRBJ1-3; 9 positions agree with TRBD1. Germline CDR1 SGHVS, CDR2 FNYEAQ. The CDR3 length is 17 residues. Trimming at V came to 5 bases and at J to 8 bases, leaving 16 bases not matched to a gene. CDR3 coding DNA: TGTGCCAGCAGCCAAGGAGGGACAGGGCTTTTTTTGGACACCATATATTTT. Protein product: CASSQGGTGLFLDTIYF.

The chain's CDR3 is CASSQTSGSSDTQYF. The CDR3 DNA is TGCGCCAGCAGCCAGACTAGCGGGAGTTCGGATACGCAGTATTTT. The chain employs TRBV4-3 and TRBJ2-3; 12 bases match TRBD2. Germline V lookup: CDR1 LGHNA, CDR2 YSLEER. The CDR3 extends over 15 amino acids. With 3 bases clipped from V and 6 bases from J, the junction kept 4 bases outside the gene matches.

This rearrangement joins TRBV19 to TRBJ2-1; D call uncertain. Germline CDR1 reads LNHDA; CDR2 reads SQIVND (reference sequence). The CDR3 has 13 amino acids. Trimming stripped 1 base from V and 7 bases from J, with 8 bases between. The CDR3 is CASSIGVWNEQFF. The CDR3 coding sequence is TGTGCCAGTAGTATAGGGGTCTGGAATGAGCAGTTCTTC. Full variable domain (outside the CDR3, taken from reference TRBV19 and TRBJ2-1): DGGITQSPKYLFRKEGQNVTLSCEQNLNHDAMYWYRQDPGQGLRLIYYSQIVNDFQKGDIAEGYSVSREKKESFPLTVTSAQKNPTAFYLCASSIGVWNEQFFGPGTRLTVL.

Only a few counts were recorded for this clonotype. The chain carries TRBV18 and TRBJ2-7; D is possibly TRBD2 (6 bases). Trimming stripped 0 bases from V and 5 bases from J, with 8 bases between. CDR3 length: 13 amino acids. Germline CDR1 reads KGHSH; CDR2 reads LQKENI. The CDR3 region is CASSPPGGNEQYF. CDR3 DNA sequence: TGTGCCAGCTCACCACCGGGAGGAAACGAGCAGTACTTC.

This clonotype was recorded a few times. The gene calls are TRBV20-1 and TRBJ2-6; D uncertain. Germline CDR1 DFQATT, CDR2 SNEGSKA (reference sequence). The CDR3 loop spans 12 amino acids. Trimming stripped 7 bases from V and 4 bases from J, with 8 bases between. CDR3 amino acids: CSGREGANVLTF. The CDR3 DNA reads as TGCAGTGGCCGTGAGGGGGCCAACGTCCTGACTTTC.

This clonotype was seen many times. The rearrangement joins TRBV7-6 to TRBJ2-3, with 7 nucleotides matching TRBD2. The CDR3 sequence is 14 residues long. The ends lost 4 bases at V and 1 base at J; junction bases unmatched: 2. Germline V gene sequence: CDR1 SGHVS, CDR2 FNYEAQ. DNA of the CDR3: TGTGCCAGCAGCTCCAGCGGGGGCACAGATACGCAGTATTTT. Translation: CASSSSGGTDTQYF.